This entry lists 4 T cell receptor beta chains sequenced from one sample in a study of cytomegalovirus exposure and HLA in healthy donors. PCR used 60 Vbeta primers and 13 Jbeta primers. Libraries were prepared by immunoSEQ multiplex PCR; TCRdb keeps only in-frame clonotypes and omits some of them. The table lists some 90,000 clones, around four fifths of them singletons. The sequencing input was PBMCs. The receptors stem from a boy aged 5-17 years in good health and CMV-seronegative.

The chain joins TRBV7-2 to TRBJ1-5; a weak D match, TRBD1 (6 bases). The V end was cut by 3 bases, the J end by 11 bases, with 14 bases between. Per the germline V gene, CDR1 is SGHTA and CDR2 is FQGNSA. The CDR3 length is 13 residues. The CDR3 sequence: CASSFDRTLAQHF. Written as DNA, the CDR3 is TGTGCCAGCAGCTTTGACAGGACCCTGGCCCAGCATTTT.

In this sample, this clone turned up a few times. The chain recombines TRBV28 with TRBJ1-1; D unclear. The CDR3 sequence is 12 residues long. Per germline, CDR1 MDHEN and CDR2 SYDVKM. V was pared by 3 bases and J by 11 bases, with 13 bases between. Here the CDR3 DNA reads TGTGCCAGCAGTTTTTACTCCGGGAGGGCTTTCTTT. Its protein is CASSFYSGRAFF.

The rearrangement uses TRBV5-1 and TRBJ1-2, with D maybe TRBD1 (5 bases). Trimming removed 0 bases at V and 3 bases at J, with 15 bases between. CDR3 size: 16 residues. The germline V gene encodes CDR1 SGHRS and CDR2 YFSETQ. The CDR3 DNA follows: TGCGCCAGCAGCTTGGCCTTTTTTGGCAGGGACTATGGCTACACCTTC. Residues: CASSLAFFGRDYGYTF.

V is TRBV29-1 and J is TRBJ2-7; the match to TRBD1 covers 7 bases. After removal of 4 bases from V and 5 bases from J, the junction contained 5 bases not matched to a gene. Germline lookup yields CDR1 SQVTM and CDR2 ANQGSEA. The CDR3 consists of 12 residues. Here the CDR3 DNA reads TGCAGCGTTGCTCACAGGGGAGACGAGCAGTACTTC. It codes for CSVAHRGDEQYF.